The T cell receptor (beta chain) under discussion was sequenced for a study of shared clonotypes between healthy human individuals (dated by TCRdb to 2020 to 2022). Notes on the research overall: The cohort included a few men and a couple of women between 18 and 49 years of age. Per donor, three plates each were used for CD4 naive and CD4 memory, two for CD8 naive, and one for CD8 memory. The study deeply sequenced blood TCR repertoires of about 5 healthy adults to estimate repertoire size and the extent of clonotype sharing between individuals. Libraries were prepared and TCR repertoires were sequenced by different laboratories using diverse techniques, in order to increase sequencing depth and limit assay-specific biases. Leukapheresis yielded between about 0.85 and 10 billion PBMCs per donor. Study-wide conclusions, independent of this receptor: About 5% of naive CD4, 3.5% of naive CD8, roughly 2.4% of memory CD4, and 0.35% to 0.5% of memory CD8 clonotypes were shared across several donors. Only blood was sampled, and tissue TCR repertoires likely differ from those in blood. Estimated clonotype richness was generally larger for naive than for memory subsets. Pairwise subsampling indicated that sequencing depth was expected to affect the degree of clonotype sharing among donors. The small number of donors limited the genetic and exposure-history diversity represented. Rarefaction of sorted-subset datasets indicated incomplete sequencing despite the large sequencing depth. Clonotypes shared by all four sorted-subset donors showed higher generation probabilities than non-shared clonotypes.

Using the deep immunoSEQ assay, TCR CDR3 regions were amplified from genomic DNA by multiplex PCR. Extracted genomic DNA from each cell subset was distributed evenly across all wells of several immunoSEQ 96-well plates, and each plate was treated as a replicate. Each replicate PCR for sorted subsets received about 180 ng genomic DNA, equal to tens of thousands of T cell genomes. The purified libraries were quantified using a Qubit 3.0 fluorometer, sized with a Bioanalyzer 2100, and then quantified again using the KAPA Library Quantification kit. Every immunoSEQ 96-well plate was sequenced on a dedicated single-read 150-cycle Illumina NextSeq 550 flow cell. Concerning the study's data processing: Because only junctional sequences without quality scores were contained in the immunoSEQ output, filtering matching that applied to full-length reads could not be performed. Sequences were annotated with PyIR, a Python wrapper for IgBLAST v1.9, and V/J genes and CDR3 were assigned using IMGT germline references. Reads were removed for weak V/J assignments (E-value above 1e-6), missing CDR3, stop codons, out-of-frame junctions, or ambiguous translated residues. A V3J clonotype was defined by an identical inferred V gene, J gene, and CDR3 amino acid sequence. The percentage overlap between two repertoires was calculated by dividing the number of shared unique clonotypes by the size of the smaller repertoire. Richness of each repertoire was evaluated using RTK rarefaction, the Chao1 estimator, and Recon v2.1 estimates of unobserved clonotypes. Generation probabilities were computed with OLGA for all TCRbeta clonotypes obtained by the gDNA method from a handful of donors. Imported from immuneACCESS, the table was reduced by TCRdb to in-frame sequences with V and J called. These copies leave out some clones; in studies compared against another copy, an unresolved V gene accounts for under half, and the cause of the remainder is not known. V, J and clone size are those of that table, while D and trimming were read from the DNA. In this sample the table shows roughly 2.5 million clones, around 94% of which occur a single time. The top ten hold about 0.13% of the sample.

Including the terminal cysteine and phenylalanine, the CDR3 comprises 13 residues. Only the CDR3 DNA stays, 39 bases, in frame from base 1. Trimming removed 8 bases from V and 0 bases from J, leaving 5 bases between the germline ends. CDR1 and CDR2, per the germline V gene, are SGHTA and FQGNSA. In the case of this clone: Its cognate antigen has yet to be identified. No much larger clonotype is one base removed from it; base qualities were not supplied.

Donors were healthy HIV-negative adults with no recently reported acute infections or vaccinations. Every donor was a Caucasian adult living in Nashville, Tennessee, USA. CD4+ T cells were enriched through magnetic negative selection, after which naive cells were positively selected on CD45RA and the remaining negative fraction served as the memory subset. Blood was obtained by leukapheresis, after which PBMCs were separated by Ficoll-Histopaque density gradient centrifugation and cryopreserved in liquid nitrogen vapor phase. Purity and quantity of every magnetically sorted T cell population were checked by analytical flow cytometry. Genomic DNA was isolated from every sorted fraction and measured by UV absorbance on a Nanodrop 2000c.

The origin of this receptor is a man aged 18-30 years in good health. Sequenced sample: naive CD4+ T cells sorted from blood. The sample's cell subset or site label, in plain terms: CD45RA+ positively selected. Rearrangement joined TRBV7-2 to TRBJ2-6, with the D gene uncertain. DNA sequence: TGTGCCAGCGCCCCCTCTGGGGCCAACGTCCTGACTTTC. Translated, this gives CASAPSGANVLTF.